The 3 T cell receptor beta chains given below trace back to one sample, sequenced in a study of vaccination effects on CD4 cells after COVID-19. Libraries were prepared by immunoSEQ multiplex PCR; TCRdb keeps only in-frame clonotypes and omits some of them. The table includes under 60,000 clones, 55% to 75% detected once. Scientists isolated CD4+ T cells after an approximately 10-day culture period ended. Antigen specificity for these receptors is unknown. The material was CD4+ T cells from PBMCs cultured without peptide, obtained before COVID-19 vaccination. These receptors were collected from a human donor who received a COVID-19 vaccine.

V and J are TRBV2 and TRBJ1-1, with a possible D match to TRBD1 (5 bases). Trimming left V 10 bases short and J 4 bases short, with 19 bases between. Germline assignment: CDR1 SNHLY and CDR2 FYNNEI. The CDR3 extends over 14 amino acids. The CDR3 spells CATRLVGEGTEAFF. The CDR3 DNA reads as TGTGCCACACGCCTGGTGGGGGAGGGCACTGAAGCTTTCTTT.

The genes are TRBV6-4 and TRBJ1-2, with a possible D match to TRBD1 (6 bases). Trimming pared 0 bases from V and 6 bases from J, leaving 23 bases between. In germline, CDR1 is MRHNA, CDR2 SNTAGT. The CDR3 has 18 amino acids. The CDR3 loop is CASSDSSPRGGLKDGYTF. The CDR3 nucleotides read TGTGCCAGCAGTGACTCGAGTCCGAGGGGGGGGCTGAAGGATGGCTACACCTTC.

The chain employs TRBV29-1 and TRBJ1-3, with 9 bases lining up with TRBD1. J was trimmed by 9 bases and V by 3 bases; bases with no gene match: 9. This CDR3 spans 14 amino acids. From germline, CDR1 is SQVTM and CDR2 ANQGSEA. DNA of the CDR3: TGCAGCGTTGACCTATCGGGACAGGGTAGCACCATATATTTT. Its protein is CSVDLSGQGSTIYF. Full variable domain (outside the CDR3, taken from reference TRBV29-1 and TRBJ1-3): SAVISQKPSRDICQRGTSLTIQCQVDSQVTMMFWYRQQPGQSLTLIATANQGSEATYESGFVIDKFPISRPNLTFSTLTVSNMSPEDSSIYLCSVDLSGQGSTIYFGEGSWLTVV.